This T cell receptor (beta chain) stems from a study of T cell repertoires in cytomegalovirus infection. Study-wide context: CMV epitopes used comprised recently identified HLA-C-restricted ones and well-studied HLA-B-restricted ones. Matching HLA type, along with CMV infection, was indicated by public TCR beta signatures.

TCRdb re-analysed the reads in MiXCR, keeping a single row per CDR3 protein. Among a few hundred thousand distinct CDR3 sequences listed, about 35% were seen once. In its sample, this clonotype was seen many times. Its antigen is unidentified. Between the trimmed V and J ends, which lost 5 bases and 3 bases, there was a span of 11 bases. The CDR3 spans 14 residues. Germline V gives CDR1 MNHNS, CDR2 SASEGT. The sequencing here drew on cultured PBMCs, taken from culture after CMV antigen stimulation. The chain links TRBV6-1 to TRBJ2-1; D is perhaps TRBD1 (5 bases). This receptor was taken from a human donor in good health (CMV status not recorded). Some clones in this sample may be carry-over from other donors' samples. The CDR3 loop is CASSPRQRYNEQFF. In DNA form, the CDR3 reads TGTGCCAGCAGTCCTAGACAGCGCTACAATGAGCAGTTCTTC.